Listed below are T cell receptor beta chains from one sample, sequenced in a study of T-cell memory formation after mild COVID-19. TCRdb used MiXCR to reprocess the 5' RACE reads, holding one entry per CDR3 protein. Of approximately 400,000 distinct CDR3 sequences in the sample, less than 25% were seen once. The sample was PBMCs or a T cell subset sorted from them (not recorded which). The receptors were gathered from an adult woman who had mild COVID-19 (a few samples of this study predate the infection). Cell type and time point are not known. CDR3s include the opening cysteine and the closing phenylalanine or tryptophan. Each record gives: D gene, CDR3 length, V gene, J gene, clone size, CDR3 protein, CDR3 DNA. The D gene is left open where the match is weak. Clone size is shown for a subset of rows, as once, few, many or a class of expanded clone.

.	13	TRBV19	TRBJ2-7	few	CASSIQGTYEQYF	TGTGCCAGTAGTATACAGGGAACCTACGAGCAGTACTTC
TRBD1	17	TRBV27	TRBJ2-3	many	CASSLGDRGRGTDTQYF	TGTGCCAGCAGTTTAGGGGACAGGGGGCGCGGTACAGATACGCAGTATTTT
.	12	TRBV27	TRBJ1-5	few	CASSRLNQPQHF	TGTGCCAGCAGTCGCTTAAATCAGCCCCAGCATTTT
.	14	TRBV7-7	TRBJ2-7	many	CASSPLASSYEQYF	TGTGCTAGCAGCCCACTCGCAAGCTCCTACGAGCAGTACTTC
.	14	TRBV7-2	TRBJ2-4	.	CASSSGAPPDIQYF	TGTGCCAGCAGCTCGGGGGCTCCCCCAGACATTCAGTACTTC
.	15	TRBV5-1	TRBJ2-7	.	CASSPDGVRVYEQYF	TGCGCCAGCAGCCCCGATGGGGTAAGGGTCTACGAGCAGTACTTC
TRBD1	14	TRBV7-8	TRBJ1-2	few	CASSPRGGNYGYTF	TGTGCCAGCAGCCCCAGGGGGGGTAACTATGGCTACACCTTC
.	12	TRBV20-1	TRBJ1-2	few	CSARPQGDGYTF	TGCAGTGCTAGACCGCAGGGAGATGGCTACACCTTC
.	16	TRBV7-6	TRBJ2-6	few	CASSSDRNSGANVLTF	TGTGCCAGCAGCTCCGACAGGAACTCTGGGGCCAACGTCCTGACTTTC
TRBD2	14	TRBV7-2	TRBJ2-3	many	CASRLAGGPDTQYF	TGTGCCAGCAGGTTAGCGGGAGGGCCAGATACGCAGTATTTT
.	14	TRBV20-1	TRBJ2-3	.	CSASHAYEADTQYF	TGCAGTGCTAGCCATGCCTATGAGGCAGATACGCAGTATTTT
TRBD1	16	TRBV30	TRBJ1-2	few	CAWSDVGQNSNYGYTF	TGTGCCTGGAGTGACGTGGGACAGAACTCTAACTATGGCTACACCTTC
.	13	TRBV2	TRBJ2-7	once	CASSSSRVGEQYF	TGTGCCAGCAGTTCGTCCCGGGTTGGTGAGCAGTACTTC
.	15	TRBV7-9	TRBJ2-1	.	CASSPPEGAGDEQFF	TGTGCCAGCAGTCCGCCGGAGGGAGCAGGCGATGAGCAGTTCTTC
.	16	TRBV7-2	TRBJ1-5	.	CASSRPGPSGNQPQHF	TGTGCCAGCAGCCGGCCGGGCCCCTCGGGCAATCAGCCCCAGCATTTT
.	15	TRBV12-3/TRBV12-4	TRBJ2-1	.	CASSLGLPRYNEQFF	TGTGCCAGCAGTTTGGGACTTCCAAGGTACAATGAGCAGTTCTTC
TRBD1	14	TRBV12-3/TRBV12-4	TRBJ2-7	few	CASSLAQGFNEQYF	TGTGCCAGCAGTTTAGCACAGGGGTTCAACGAGCAGTACTTC
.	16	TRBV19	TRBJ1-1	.	CASSIGGGAWRTEAFF	TGTGCCAGTAGTATAGGGGGGGGTGCGTGGAGAACTGAAGCTTTCTTT
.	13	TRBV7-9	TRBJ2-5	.	CASSRDPAGAQDF	TGTGCCAGCAGCCGCGACCCCGCCGGGGCCCAGGACTTC
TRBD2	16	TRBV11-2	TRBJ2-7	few	CASSRAGLASRYEQYF	TGTGCCAGCAGCAGAGCGGGACTAGCCTCCCGTTACGAGCAGTACTTC
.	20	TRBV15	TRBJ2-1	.	CATSGSEWTSGTSSYSEQFF	TGTGCCACCAGCGGTTCAGAGTGGACTTCGGGAACGAGCTCCTACAGTGAGCAGTTCTTC
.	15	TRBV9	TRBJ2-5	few	CASSVGGSYQETQYF	TGTGCCAGCAGCGTAGGTGGCAGCTACCAAGAGACCCAGTACTTC
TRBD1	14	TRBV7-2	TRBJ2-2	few	CASSSPGGAGELFF	TGTGCCAGCAGCTCTCCAGGGGGAGCCGGGGAGCTGTTTTTT
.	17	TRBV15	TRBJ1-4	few	CATSRDRGAGNGEKLFF	TGTGCCACCAGCAGAGATAGGGGGGCAGGGAATGGTGAAAAACTGTTTTTT
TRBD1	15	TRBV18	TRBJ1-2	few	CASLLATGTSYGYTF	TGTGCCAGCTTGCTAGCGACAGGGACGAGCTATGGCTACACCTTC
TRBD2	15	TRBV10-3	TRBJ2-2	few	CAIRAAGENTGELFF	TGTGCCATCAGGGCAGCGGGAGAGAACACCGGGGAGCTGTTTTTT
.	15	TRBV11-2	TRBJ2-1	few	CASSPNVVRGNEQFF	TGTGCCAGCAGCCCTAACGTCGTTAGGGGCAATGAGCAGTTCTTC
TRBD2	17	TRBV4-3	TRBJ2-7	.	CASSQDVGLPSVDEQYF	TGCGCCAGCAGCCAAGATGTGGGACTACCCTCGGTAGACGAGCAGTACTTC
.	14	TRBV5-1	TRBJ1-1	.	CASSSSGPNTEAFF	TGCGCCAGCAGCTCTTCGGGGCCCAACACTGAAGCTTTCTTT
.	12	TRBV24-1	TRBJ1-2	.	CATSDFVGSYTF	TGTGCCACCAGTGATTTTGTCGGAAGCTACACCTTC
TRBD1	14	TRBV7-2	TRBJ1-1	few	CASSFGTDYTEAFF	TGTGCCAGCAGCTTTGGGACAGACTACACTGAAGCTTTCTTT
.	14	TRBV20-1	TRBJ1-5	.	CSARDRGGYQPQHF	TGCAGTGCTAGAGATCGGGGCGGGTACCAGCCCCAGCATTTT